This entry lists 24 T cell receptor beta chains sequenced from one sample in a study of radiation and T cells in renal cell carcinoma. TCRdb keeps only in-frame clones here, not all; method: immunoSEQ multiplex PCR. The sample gives about 170,000 clones, around 90% of which show up once; over 9% is in the top ten. Time point in this sample: blood 4 weeks post-SBRT, at nephrectomy. Regarding treatment: 15 Gy SBRT to primary tumor, nephrectomy 4 weeks later. The input for sequencing was blood, taken from a patient whose treatment included radiotherapy and nephrectomy. The receptor set was obtained from a woman aged 50 to 60 with renal cell carcinoma.

This clone was found once. The chain is built from TRBV7-2 and TRBJ1-1; no reliable D call. Trimming removed 6 bases from V and 2 bases from J, with 13 bases in between. The CDR3 consists of 14 residues. Germline V CDR1 and CDR2: SGHTA, FQGNSA. The CDR3 spells CASRSGPSNTEAFF. CDR3 coding DNA: TGTGCCAGCAGGTCCGGGCCCTCAAACACTGAAGCTTTCTTT.

V and J are TRBV5-1 and TRBJ2-7; 7 bases fit TRBD2. The CDR3 is made up of 13 amino acids. J was trimmed by 7 bases and V by 4 bases; bases with no gene match: 8. Germline CDR1 and CDR2: SGHRS and YFSETQ. The CDR3 DNA reads as TGCGCCAGCAGCCCTCGGGAGGATGGTGAGCAGTACTTC. Translated, it gives CASSPREDGEQYF.

This clone appeared a few times. V is TRBV15 and J is TRBJ2-2; 13 nucleotides line up with TRBD2. The CDR3 extends over 17 amino acids. Germline values: CDR1 LNHNV, CDR2 YYDKDF (reference sequence). V lost 4 bases to trimming and J lost 5 bases; unmatched junction nucleotides: 7. The CDR3 reads CATSISGTSGATGELFF. The CDR3 region has the DNA TGTGCCACCAGCATCTCCGGGACTAGCGGGGCTACCGGGGAGCTGTTTTTT.

The V gene is TRBV4-1, the J gene TRBJ1-5, with D perhaps matching TRBD1 (5 bases). In germline, CDR1 is MGHRA, CDR2 YSYEKL. Deletions cut 6 bases from V and 6 bases from J, with 15 bases between. The CDR3 runs to 14 residues. This CDR3 reads CASRPFMGTQPQHF. The CDR3 bases are TGCGCCAGCAGACCGTTCATGGGGACTCAGCCCCAGCATTTT.

V and J are TRBV19 and TRBJ1-1; 7 bases align to TRBD1. The CDR3 extends over 14 amino acids. Losses at the gene ends were 5 bases for V and 6 bases for J; bases not matched to a gene: 9. The germline CDR1 and CDR2 sequences are LNHDA and SQIVND (reference sequence). The chain's CDR3 is CASSLRQGGAEAFF. CDR3 nucleotide sequence: TGTGCCAGTAGTCTACGACAGGGAGGGGCTGAAGCTTTCTTT.

V gene TRBV15 combines with J gene TRBJ2-7, with TRBD1 as a possible D gene (5 bases). The CDR3 is 12 residues long. CDR1 and CDR2 (germline): LNHNV, YYDKDF (reference sequence). V gave up 5 bases and J gave up 6 bases, with 11 bases separating them. The DNA of the CDR3 is TGTGCCACCAGCCACAGGTGGTCCGAGCAGTACTTC. The encoded protein is CATSHRWSEQYF.

The chain carries TRBV9 and TRBJ1-2, with D perhaps matching TRBD1 (5 bases). This CDR3 comprises 14 residues. Trimming left V 1 base short and J 8 bases short, with 15 bases between. Germline V gives CDR1 SGDLS, CDR2 YYNGEE. The CDR3 DNA follows: TGTGCCAGCAGCGTATCACAGGCCCCGGGGGGCTACACCTTC. It encodes CASSVSQAPGGYTF.

The chain recombines TRBV5-6 with TRBJ2-6; TRBD2 is a possible D gene (7 bases). The CDR3 length is 15 residues. Deletions cut 5 bases from V and 4 bases from J, with 13 bases between. Germline V CDR1 and CDR2: SGHDT, YYEEEE. CDR3 sequence (DNA): TGTGCCAGCAGACTGGGGGGGCCCGGGGCCAACGTCCTGACTTTC. Its translation is CASRLGGPGANVLTF.

This clone was observed a few times. The chain joins TRBV28 to TRBJ1-1, with no clear D. V was cut by 5 bases and J by 2 bases, with 12 bases left in between. Germline CDR1 is MDHEN and CDR2 is SYDVKM. This CDR3 is built from 14 residues. CDR3 in amino acids: CASSRVPRNTEAFF. The CDR3 nucleotides read TGTGCCAGCAGTCGAGTACCCCGAAACACTGAAGCTTTCTTT.

As for this clone: The junction differs from germline at one of its ends, possibly a read error. The V call is TRBV6-5, the J call TRBJ1-5, with unresolved D. This CDR3 comprises 14 residues. The germline V gene encodes CDR1 MNHEY and CDR2 SVGAGI. The CDR3 DNA is TGTGCCAACAGTGAAGGAGGAGAACAACAGCCCCAGCATTTT. Protein sequence: CANSEGGEQQPQHF.

This clone was recorded once. The chain joins TRBV11-1 to TRBJ1-1; D possibly corresponds to TRBD1 (5 bases). CDR3 size: 15 residues. Trimming stripped 3 bases from V and 6 bases from J, with 17 bases between. Germline V CDR1 and CDR2: SGHAT, FQDESV (reference sequence). The CDR3 nucleotides are TGTGCCAGCAGCTTTTCCTCCGGGACGGGGGCTGAAGCTTTCTTT. Translated: CASSFSSGTGAEAFF.

The rearrangement links TRBV4-2 to TRBJ2-2; D might be TRBD2 (5 bases). Germline-derived CDR1 and CDR2 are LGHNA and YNFKEQ. This CDR3 comprises 15 residues. V was cut by 0 bases and J by 8 bases, with 13 bases left in between. Here the CDR3 reads CASSQDSERIGELFF. In nucleotides, the CDR3 is TGTGCCAGCAGCCAAGATTCTGAGCGGATAGGGGAGCTGTTTTTT.

J is TRBJ2-2 and V is TRBV2; D not certain. The CDR3 loop spans 17 amino acids. The germline CDR1 and CDR2 sequences are SNHLY and FYNNEI. V was trimmed by 0 bases and J by 6 bases, leaving 17 bases between them. The CDR3 coding sequence is TGTGCCAGCAGTGAAGCGCGAGAAGCTTTGGATTCCGGGGAGCTGTTTTTT. It translates to CASSEAREALDSGELFF. Filled out from reference TRBV2 and TRBJ2-2, the complete variable domain reads EPEVTQTPSHQVTQMGQEVILRCVPISNHLYFYWYRQILGQKVEFLVSFYNNEISEKSEIFDDQFSVERPDGSNFTLKIRSTKLEDSAMYFCASSEAREALDSGELFFGEGSRLTVL.

This chain joins TRBV6-5 and TRBJ1-6; D gene ambiguous. Germline loops: CDR1 MNHEY, CDR2 SVGAGI. The CDR3 runs 12 residues. V lost 0 bases to trimming and J lost 10 bases, with 4 bases between them. This chain's CDR3 is CASSYSSSPLHF. The CDR3 nucleotides are TGTGCCAGCAGTTACTCGAGCTCACCCCTCCACTTT.

In its sample, this clone was seen a few times. The rearrangement links TRBV2 to TRBJ1-2, with D perhaps TRBD1 (6 bases). Germline V gives CDR1 SNHLY, CDR2 FYNNEI. The CDR3 spans 11 residues. Trimming took 10 bases from V and 5 from J, leaving 11 bases between them. CDR3 coding DNA: TGTGCCACCCCGGGACATTATGGCTACACCTTC. This sequence encodes CATPGHYGYTF. Drawing the rest from reference TRBV2 and TRBJ1-2, the complete variable domain is EPEVTQTPSHQVTQMGQEVILRCVPISNHLYFYWYRQILGQKVEFLVSFYNNEISEKSEIFDDQFSVERPDGSNFTLKIRSTKLEDSAMYFCATPGHYGYTFGSGTRLTVV.

The V and J genes are TRBV5-8 and TRBJ2-6; D unresolved. V dropped 0 bases and J dropped 1 base, with 5 bases sitting between them. Germline values: CDR1 SGHTS, CDR2 YDEGEE. The CDR3 is 15 amino acids. CDR3 protein: CASSLGRSGANVLTF. The CDR3 region has the DNA TGTGCCAGCAGCTTGGGCCGTTCTGGGGCCAACGTCCTGACTTTC.

The V and J genes are TRBV15 and TRBJ2-7, with 8 bases that match TRBD1. The germline gives CDR1 LNHNV, CDR2 YYDKDF (reference sequence). The J segment lost 3 bases and the V segment lost 1 base, leaving 2 bases of the junction unmatched. This CDR3 contains 14 residues. The CDR3 DNA is TGTGCCACCAGCAGAGCGACAGGGGTCTACGAGCAGTACTTC. It yields the protein CATSRATGVYEQYF.

This chain connects TRBV6-1 to TRBJ2-6; D unclear. The CDR3 has 15 residues. Trimming took off 4 bases at V and 0 bases at J, with 7 bases between the two ends. Germline V CDR1 and CDR2: MNHNS, SASEGT. The CDR3 spells CASSVSPSGANVLTF. Written as DNA, the CDR3 is TGTGCCAGCAGTGTTTCCCCCTCTGGGGCCAACGTCCTGACTTTC.

This sequence joins TRBV18 and TRBJ1-2; no firm D call. CDR1 is KGHSH and CDR2 is LQKENI in the germline V gene. V shed 6 bases and J shed 2 bases, with 7 bases lying between them. This CDR3 contains 12 residues. CDR3 loop: CASSGPNYGYTF. CDR3 nucleotides: TGTGCCAGCTCCGGACCGAACTATGGCTACACCTTC.

This clone was recorded once. CDR3 amino acids: CASSMGDWYNEQFF. CDR3 coding DNA: TGTGCCAGTAGTATGGGGGACTGGTACAATGAGCAGTTCTTC. This chain joins TRBV19 and TRBJ2-1; D is possibly TRBD2 (6 bases). This CDR3 region has 14 residues. CDR1 and CDR2 from the germline V gene are LNHDA and SQIVND (reference sequence). The V end lost 3 bases, the J end lost 4 bases, and 10 bases lay between the germline ends.

The chain combines TRBV7-3 with TRBJ2-7; TRBD1 matches at 8 bases. Unmatched junction bases numbered 10, after V lost 5 bases and J lost 4 bases. The length of the CDR3 is 15 residues. Germline loops: CDR1 SGHTA, CDR2 FQGTGA. CDR3 region: CASSPTAGTGYEQYF. The CDR3 DNA is TGTGCCAGCAGCCCAACCGCCGGGACAGGATACGAGCAGTACTTC.

V is TRBV19 and J is TRBJ2-5; 8 bases line up with TRBD1. J was trimmed by 11 bases and V by 10 bases; bases with no gene match: 15. CDR1 LNHDA and CDR2 SQIVND come from the germline V gene (reference sequence). The CDR3 totals 13 residues. In DNA form, the CDR3 reads TGTGCCACCTCCTCCGGGACAGGTTCGGGGCAGTACTTC. Translating gives CATSSGTGSGQYF.

Worth noting for this clone: Other DNA sequences in the same sample also yield this CDR3. The V gene is TRBV18, the J gene TRBJ1-1; TRBD1 is a possible D gene (5 bases). This CDR3 region has 15 residues. Germline V gives CDR1 KGHSH, CDR2 LQKENI. V was cut by 0 bases and J by 1 base, with 9 bases left in between. CDR3 nucleotides: TGTGCCAGCTCACCACCGCAGGGAGAGAACACTGAAGCTTTCTTT. This sequence encodes CASSPPQGENTEAFF.

The V and J genes are TRBV7-8 and TRBJ1-1, with 10 bases that match TRBD1. Germline CDR1 reads SGHVS; CDR2 reads FQNEAQ. The J segment lost 4 bases and the V segment lost 4 bases, leaving 12 bases of the junction unmatched. This CDR3 is built from 17 residues. The CDR3: CASSYSTGTGVPTEAFF. The CDR3 bases are TGTGCCAGCAGCTACTCCACCGGGACAGGGGTTCCCACTGAAGCTTTCTTT.